A single T cell receptor (beta chain) is shown here with its context. Its antigen remains unknown. This sample was included in a study of identical twins. Study-level points and caveats: Abundant beta clonotypes from cord blood had fewer insertions, unlike memory repertoires, which showed none. Cross-sectional statistics, not tracking of the same donors, supported the conclusions.

Using its own MiXCR run on the 5' RACE reads, TCRdb lists one record per CDR3 protein. The sample consists of some 320,000 distinct CDR3 sequences, roughly an eighth of them appearing once. V was trimmed by 8 bases and J by 4 bases, leaving 8 bases between them. Germline-derived CDR1 and CDR2 are MRHNA and SNTAGT. The CDR3 runs 12 residues. The data also belong to a second study, concerning yellow fever vaccine responses in identical twins.

The specimen was CD8+ T cells sorted from blood. This TCR came from a woman younger than 35 in good health. The chain uses TRBV6-4 and TRBJ2-2; a possible D gene is TRBD1 (6 bases). CDR3 sequence: CASGGVTGELFF. In DNA form, the CDR3 reads TGTGCCAGCGGGGGCGTCACCGGGGAGCTGTTTTTT.